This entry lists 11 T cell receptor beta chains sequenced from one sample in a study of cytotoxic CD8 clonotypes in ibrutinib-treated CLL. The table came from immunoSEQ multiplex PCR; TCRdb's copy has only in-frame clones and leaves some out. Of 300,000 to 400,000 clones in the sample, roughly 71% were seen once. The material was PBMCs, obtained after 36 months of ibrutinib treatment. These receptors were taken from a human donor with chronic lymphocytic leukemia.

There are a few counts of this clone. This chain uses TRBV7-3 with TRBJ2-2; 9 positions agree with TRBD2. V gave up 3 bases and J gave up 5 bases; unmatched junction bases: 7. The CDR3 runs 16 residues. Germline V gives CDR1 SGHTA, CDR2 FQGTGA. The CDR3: CASSLLAGVGTGELFF. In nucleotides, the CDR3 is TGTGCCAGCAGCTTGTTAGCGGGAGTGGGTACCGGGGAGCTGTTTTTT.

CDR3 nucleotides: TGTGCCAGCAGGCGGCCGGGACAGGGGTCCTACGAGCAGTACTTC. Protein sequence: CASRRPGQGSYEQYF. This chain links TRBV7-9 with TRBJ2-7; TRBD1 aligns across 10 bases. Trimming took 6 bases from V and 1 from J; bases not matched to a gene: 6. The CDR3 is 15 residues long. Per germline, CDR1 SEHNR and CDR2 FQNEAQ (reference sequence).

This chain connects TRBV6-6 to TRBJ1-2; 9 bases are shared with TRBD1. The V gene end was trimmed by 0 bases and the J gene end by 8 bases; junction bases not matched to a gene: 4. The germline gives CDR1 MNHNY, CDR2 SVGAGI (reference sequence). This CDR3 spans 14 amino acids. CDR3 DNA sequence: TGTGCCAGCAGTTACTCCGTACAGGGGGCCGGCTACACCTTC. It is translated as CASSYSVQGAGYTF.

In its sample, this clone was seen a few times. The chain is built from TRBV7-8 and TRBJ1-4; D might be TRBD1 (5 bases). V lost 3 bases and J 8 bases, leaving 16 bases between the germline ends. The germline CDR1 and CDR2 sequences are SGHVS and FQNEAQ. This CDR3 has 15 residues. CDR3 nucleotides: TGTGCCAGCAGCTTGACCAGGGTGGGGTCCGAAAAACTGTTTTTT. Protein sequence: CASSLTRVGSEKLFF.

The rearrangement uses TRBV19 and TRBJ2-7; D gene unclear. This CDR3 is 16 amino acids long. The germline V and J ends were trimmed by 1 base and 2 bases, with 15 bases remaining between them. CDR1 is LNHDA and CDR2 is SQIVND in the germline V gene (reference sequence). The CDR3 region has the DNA TGTGCCAGTAGTATAGGGGGTACGACGGGTACCTACGAGCAGTACTTC. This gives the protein CASSIGGTTGTYEQYF.

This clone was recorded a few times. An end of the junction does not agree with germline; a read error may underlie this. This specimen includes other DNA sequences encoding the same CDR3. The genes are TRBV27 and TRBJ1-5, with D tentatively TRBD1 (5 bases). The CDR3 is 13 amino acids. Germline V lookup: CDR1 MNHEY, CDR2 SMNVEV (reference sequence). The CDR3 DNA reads TGTGCCAGCAGTCTATCTGGGGGTCAGCCCCAGCATTTT. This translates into CASSLSGGQPQHF.

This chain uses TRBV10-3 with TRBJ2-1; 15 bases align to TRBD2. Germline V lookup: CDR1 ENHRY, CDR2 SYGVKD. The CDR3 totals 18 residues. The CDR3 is CAKKPGTSGRLLVYEQFF. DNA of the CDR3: TGTGCGAAAAAGCCCGGGACTAGCGGGAGGCTACTCGTCTATGAGCAGTTCTTC.

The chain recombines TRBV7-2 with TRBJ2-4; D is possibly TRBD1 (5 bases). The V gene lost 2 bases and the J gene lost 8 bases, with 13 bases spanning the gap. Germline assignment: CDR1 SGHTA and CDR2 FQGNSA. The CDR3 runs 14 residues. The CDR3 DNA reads TGTGCCAGCAGCTTAAGTTCGTTACAGGACATTCAGTACTTC. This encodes CASSLSSLQDIQYF.

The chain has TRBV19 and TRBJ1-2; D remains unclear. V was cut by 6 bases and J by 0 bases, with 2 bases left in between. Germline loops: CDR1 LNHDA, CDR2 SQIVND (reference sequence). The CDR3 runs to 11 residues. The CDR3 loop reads CASSPNYGYTF. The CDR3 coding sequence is TGTGCCAGTAGCCCTAACTATGGCTACACCTTC.

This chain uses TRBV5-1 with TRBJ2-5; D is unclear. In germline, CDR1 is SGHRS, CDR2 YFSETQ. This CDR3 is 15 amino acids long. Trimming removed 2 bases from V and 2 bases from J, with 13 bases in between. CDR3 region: CASSFYYKKQETQYF. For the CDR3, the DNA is TGCGCCAGCAGCTTCTACTACAAGAAGCAAGAGACCCAGTACTTC.

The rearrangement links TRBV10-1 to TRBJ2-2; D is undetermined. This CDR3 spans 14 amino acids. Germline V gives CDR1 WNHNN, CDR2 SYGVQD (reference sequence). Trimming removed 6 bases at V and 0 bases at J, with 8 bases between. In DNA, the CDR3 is TGCGCCAGCAGCCCTACAACGAACACCGGGGAGCTGTTTTTT. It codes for CASSPTTNTGELFF.